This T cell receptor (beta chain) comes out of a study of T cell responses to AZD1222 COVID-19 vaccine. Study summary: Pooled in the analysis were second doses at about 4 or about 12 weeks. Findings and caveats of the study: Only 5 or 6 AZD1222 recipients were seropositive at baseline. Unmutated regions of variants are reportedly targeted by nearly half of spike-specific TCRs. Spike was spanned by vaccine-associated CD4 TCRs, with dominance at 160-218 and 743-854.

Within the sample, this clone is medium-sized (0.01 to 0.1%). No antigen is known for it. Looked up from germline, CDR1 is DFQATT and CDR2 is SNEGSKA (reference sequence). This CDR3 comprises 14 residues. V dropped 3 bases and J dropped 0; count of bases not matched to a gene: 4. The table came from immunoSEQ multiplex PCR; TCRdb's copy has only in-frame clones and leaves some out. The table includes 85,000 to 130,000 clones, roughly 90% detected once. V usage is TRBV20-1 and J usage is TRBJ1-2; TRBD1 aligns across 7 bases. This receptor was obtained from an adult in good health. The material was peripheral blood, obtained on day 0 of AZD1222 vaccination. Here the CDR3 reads CSASRQGTNYGYTF. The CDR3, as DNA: TGCAGTGCTAGTCGACAGGGAACTAACTATGGCTACACCTTC.